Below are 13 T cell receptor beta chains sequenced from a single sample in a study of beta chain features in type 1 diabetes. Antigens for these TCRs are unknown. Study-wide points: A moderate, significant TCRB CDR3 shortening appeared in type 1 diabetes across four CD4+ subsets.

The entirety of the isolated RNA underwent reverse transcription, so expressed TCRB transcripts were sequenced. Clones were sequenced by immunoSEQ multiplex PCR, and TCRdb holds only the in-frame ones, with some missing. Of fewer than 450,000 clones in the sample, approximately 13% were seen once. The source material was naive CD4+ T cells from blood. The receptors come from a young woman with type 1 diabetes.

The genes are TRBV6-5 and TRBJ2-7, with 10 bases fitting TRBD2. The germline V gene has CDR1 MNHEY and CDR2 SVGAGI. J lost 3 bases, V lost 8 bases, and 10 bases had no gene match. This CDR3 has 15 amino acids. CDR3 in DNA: TGTGCCAGCCGCCTCGGACTAGCGGTCGACTACGAGCAGTACTTC. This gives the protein CASRLGLAVDYEQYF.

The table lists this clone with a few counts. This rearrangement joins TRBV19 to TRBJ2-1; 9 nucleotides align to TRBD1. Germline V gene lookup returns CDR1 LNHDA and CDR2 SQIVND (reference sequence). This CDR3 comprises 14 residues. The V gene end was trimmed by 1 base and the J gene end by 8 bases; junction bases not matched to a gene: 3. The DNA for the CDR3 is TGTGCCAGTAGTATAGGACAGGGGGTCGATGAGCAGTTCTTC. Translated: CASSIGQGVDEQFF.

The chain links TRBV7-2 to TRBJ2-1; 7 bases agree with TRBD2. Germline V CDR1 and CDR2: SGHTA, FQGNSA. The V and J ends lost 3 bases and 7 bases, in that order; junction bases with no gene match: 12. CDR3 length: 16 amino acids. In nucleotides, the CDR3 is TGTGCCAGCAGCTTTGTGGGCGGGAGTCTGCAGAATGAGCAGTTCTTC. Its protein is CASSFVGGSLQNEQFF.

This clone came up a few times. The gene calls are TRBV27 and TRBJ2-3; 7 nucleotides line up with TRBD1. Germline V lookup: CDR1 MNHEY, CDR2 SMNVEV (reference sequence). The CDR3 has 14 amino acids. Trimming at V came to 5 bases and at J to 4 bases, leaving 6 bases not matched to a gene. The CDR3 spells CASSPWDSADTQYF. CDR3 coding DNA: TGTGCCAGCAGTCCCTGGGACAGCGCAGATACGCAGTATTTT.

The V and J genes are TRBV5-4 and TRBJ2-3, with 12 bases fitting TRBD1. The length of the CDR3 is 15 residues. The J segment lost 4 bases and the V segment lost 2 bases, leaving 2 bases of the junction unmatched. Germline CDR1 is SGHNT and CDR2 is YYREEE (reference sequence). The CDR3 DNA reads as TGTGCCAGCAGCTTTAGGGACAGGGGGCCAGATACGCAGTATTTT. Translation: CASSFRDRGPDTQYF.

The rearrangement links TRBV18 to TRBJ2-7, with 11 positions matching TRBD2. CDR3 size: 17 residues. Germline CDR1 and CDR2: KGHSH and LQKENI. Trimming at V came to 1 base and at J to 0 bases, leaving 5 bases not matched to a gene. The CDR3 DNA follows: TGTGCCAGCTCACCACGACTAGCGGGACCGAGCTCCTACGAGCAGTACTTC. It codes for CASSPRLAGPSSYEQYF.

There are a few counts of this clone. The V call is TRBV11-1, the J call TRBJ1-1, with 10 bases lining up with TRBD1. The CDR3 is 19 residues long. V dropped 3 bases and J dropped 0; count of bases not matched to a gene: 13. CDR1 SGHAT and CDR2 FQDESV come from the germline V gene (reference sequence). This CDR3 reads CASSFRVRDRGRVNTEAFF. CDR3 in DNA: TGTGCCAGCAGCTTTAGGGTCCGGGACAGGGGAAGGGTGAACACTGAAGCTTTCTTT.

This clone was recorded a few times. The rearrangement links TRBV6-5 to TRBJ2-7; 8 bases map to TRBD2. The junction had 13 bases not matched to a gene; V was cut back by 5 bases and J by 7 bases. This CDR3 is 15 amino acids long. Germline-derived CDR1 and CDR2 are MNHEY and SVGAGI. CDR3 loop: CASSRPRAGAGEQYF. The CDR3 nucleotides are TGTGCCAGCAGTCGTCCCCGAGCGGGAGCAGGAGAGCAGTACTTC.

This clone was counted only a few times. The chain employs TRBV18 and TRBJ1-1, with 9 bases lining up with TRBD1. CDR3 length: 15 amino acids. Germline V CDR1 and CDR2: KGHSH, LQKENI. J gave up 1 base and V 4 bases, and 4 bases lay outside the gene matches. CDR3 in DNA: TGTGCCAGCTCACTCACAGGGGGCCCGAACACTGAAGCTTTCTTT. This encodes CASSLTGGPNTEAFF.

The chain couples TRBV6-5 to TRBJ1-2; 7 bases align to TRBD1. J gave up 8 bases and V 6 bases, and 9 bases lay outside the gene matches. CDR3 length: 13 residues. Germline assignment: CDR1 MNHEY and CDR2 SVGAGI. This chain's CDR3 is CASSTTGPGGYTF. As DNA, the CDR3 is TGTGCCAGCAGCACGACAGGGCCCGGCGGCTACACCTTC.

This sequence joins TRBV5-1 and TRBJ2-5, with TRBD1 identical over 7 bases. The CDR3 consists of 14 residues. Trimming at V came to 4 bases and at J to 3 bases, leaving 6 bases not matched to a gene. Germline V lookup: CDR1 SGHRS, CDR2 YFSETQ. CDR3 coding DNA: TGCGCCAGCAGCCAAGGTGGGACAGAAGAGACCCAGTACTTC. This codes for CASSQGGTEETQYF.

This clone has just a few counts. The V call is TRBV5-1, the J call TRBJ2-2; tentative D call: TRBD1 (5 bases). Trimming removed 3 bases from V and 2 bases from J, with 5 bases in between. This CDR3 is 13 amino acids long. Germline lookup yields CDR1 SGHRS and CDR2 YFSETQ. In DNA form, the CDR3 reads TGCGCCAGCAGCTGGACAAACACCGGGGAGCTGTTTTTT. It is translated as CASSWTNTGELFF.

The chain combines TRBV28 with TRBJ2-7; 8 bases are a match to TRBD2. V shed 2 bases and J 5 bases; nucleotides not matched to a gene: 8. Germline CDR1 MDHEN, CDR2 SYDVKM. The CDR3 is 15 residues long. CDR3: CASSLAGGPLHEQYF. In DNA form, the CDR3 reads TGTGCCAGCAGTTTAGCGGGAGGCCCCCTCCACGAGCAGTACTTC. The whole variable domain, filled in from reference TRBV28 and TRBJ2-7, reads DVKVTQSSRYLVKRTGEKVFLECVQDMDHENMFWYRQDPGLGLRLIYFSYDVKMKEKGDIPEGYSVSREKKERFSLILESASTNQTSMYLCASSLAGGPLHEQYFGPGTRLTVT.